The rows below give T cell receptor beta chains drawn from one sample of a study of shared clonotypes between healthy human individuals. Repertoires were generated with immunoSEQ multiplex PCR, while TCRdb's copy carries only in-frame clones and drops some. The sample lists more than 2,000,000 clones; approximately 94% were seen once. Sequenced input: naive CD4+ T cells sorted from blood. The receptor set was obtained from a man aged 18 to 29 in good health. The CDR3 runs from the conserved cysteine through the conserved F or W. The order of the fields is J gene, D gene, V gene, clone size, CDR3 DNA, CDR3 protein. A D gene is named only where the DNA matches it firmly. A clone size is listed for some rows: how often the clone was seen (once, few, many), or a class if it is expanded.

J gene: TRBJ2-7
D gene: TRBD1
V gene: TRBV10-1
clone size: .
CDR3 DNA: TGCGCCAGCAGGTGGGGGGACAGGGTGGAATTC
CDR3 protein: CASRWGDRVEF

J gene: TRBJ2-5
D gene: TRBD1
V gene: TRBV2
clone size: .
CDR3 DNA: TGTGCCAGCGCCGGGACAGGGGGCCAAGAGACCCAGTACTTC
CDR3 protein: CASAGTGGQETQYF

J gene: TRBJ2-3
D gene: .
V gene: TRBV5-1
clone size: .
CDR3 DNA: TGCGCCAGCAGCCAGCTGGGGGTCACAGATACGCAGTATTTT
CDR3 protein: CASSQLGVTDTQYF

J gene: TRBJ1-5
D gene: TRBD1
V gene: TRBV7-2
clone size: .
CDR3 DNA: TGTGCCAGCAGCTCAAAGACAGGGGGGAGCAATCAGCCCCAGCATTTT
CDR3 protein: CASSSKTGGSNQPQHF

J gene: TRBJ2-7
D gene: .
V gene: TRBV6-5
clone size: .
CDR3 DNA: TGTGCCATCAGGGGGGGCGAGCAGTACTTC
CDR3 protein: CAIRGGEQYF

J gene: TRBJ1-4
D gene: .
V gene: TRBV5-1
clone size: .
CDR3 DNA: TGCGCCTCAAACACAGGGTCGGGTGAAAAACTGTTTTTT
CDR3 protein: CASNTGSGEKLFF

J gene: TRBJ1-5
D gene: .
V gene: TRBV5-8
clone size: .
CDR3 DNA: TGTGCCAGCAGCTTGGTACGTGACAGCAATCAGCCCCAGCATTTT
CDR3 protein: CASSLVRDSNQPQHF

J gene: TRBJ2-1
D gene: .
V gene: TRBV11-2
clone size: .
CDR3 DNA: TGTGCCAGCAGCCGCAGGGGGGGTTCCTACAATGAGCAGTTCTTC
CDR3 protein: CASSRRGGSYNEQFF

J gene: TRBJ1-6
D gene: TRBD1
V gene: TRBV6-5
clone size: once
CDR3 DNA: TGTGCCAGCAGTCCCGACAGGGGAAATTCACCCCTCCACTTT
CDR3 protein: CASSPDRGNSPLHF

J gene: TRBJ2-2
D gene: TRBD2
V gene: TRBV9
clone size: once
CDR3 DNA: TGTGCCAGCAGCGTACTAGCCAGCGGGAGGGTGAACACCGGGGAGCTGTTTTTT
CDR3 protein: CASSVLASGRVNTGELFF

J gene: TRBJ2-2
D gene: .
V gene: TRBV2
clone size: .
CDR3 DNA: TGTGCCAGCAGCGCAGAGAACACCGGGGAGCTGTTTTTT
CDR3 protein: CASSAENTGELFF

J gene: TRBJ2-7
D gene: .
V gene: TRBV4-2
clone size: .
CDR3 DNA: TGTGCCAGCAGCCAAGATTCCCCTGGAGGGGACAAGCAGTACTTC
CDR3 protein: CASSQDSPGGDKQYF

J gene: TRBJ2-5
D gene: TRBD1
V gene: TRBV11-2
clone size: .
CDR3 DNA: TGTGCCAGCAGGTCAATACAGGGGGCTCGGGAGACCCAGTACTTC
CDR3 protein: CASRSIQGARETQYF

J gene: TRBJ2-7
D gene: .
V gene: TRBV21-1
clone size: .
CDR3 DNA: TGTGCCAGCAGCACCCAGGGAAGCGAGCAGTACTTC
CDR3 protein: CASSTQGSEQYF

J gene: TRBJ1-1
D gene: .
V gene: TRBV5-1
clone size: .
CDR3 DNA: TGCGCCAGCAGCTTGAGACAGAACACTGAAGCTTTCTTT
CDR3 protein: CASSLRQNTEAFF

J gene: TRBJ2-7
D gene: TRBD2
V gene: TRBV6-1
clone size: .
CDR3 DNA: TGTGCCAGCAGTGAATATCCGGGGGGGAACTACGAGCAGTACTTC
CDR3 protein: CASSEYPGGNYEQYF

J gene: TRBJ1-1
D gene: .
V gene: TRBV6-5
clone size: .
CDR3 DNA: TGTGCCAGCAGTAGGGGACCAGAAGCTTTCTTT
CDR3 protein: CASSRGPEAFF

J gene: TRBJ2-3
D gene: .
V gene: TRBV4-3
clone size: .
CDR3 DNA: TGCGCCAGCAGCCAAGATCGAGGGGATACGCAGTATTTT
CDR3 protein: CASSQDRGDTQYF

J gene: TRBJ1-2
D gene: TRBD1
V gene: TRBV4-3
clone size: .
CDR3 DNA: TGCGCCAGCAGCCCAACGACAGGGGATGTTTATGGCTACACCTTC
CDR3 protein: CASSPTTGDVYGYTF

J gene: TRBJ2-7
D gene: .
V gene: TRBV7-2
clone size: .
CDR3 DNA: TGTGCCAGCAGCTCCGACAGGAACTCCTACGAGCAGTACTTC
CDR3 protein: CASSSDRNSYEQYF

J gene: TRBJ1-6
D gene: .
V gene: TRBV27
clone size: .
CDR3 DNA: TGTGCCAGCAGTTTAATGTTCCCCCTTTCTCCTAATTCACCCCTCCACTTT
CDR3 protein: CASSLMFPLSPNSPLHF

J gene: TRBJ2-3
D gene: TRBD2
V gene: TRBV29-1
clone size: .
CDR3 DNA: TGCAGCGGACAGCGGGGGGGCACAGATACGCAGTATTTT
CDR3 protein: CSGQRGGTDTQYF

J gene: TRBJ2-3
D gene: TRBD2
V gene: TRBV7-9
clone size: .
CDR3 DNA: TGTGCCAGCAGCCCATTAGCGGGGATTAGCACAGATACGCAGTATTTT
CDR3 protein: CASSPLAGISTDTQYF

J gene: TRBJ1-2
D gene: TRBD1
V gene: TRBV7-2
clone size: .
CDR3 DNA: TGTGCCAGCACCTTACAGGGGCTAAACTATGGCTACACCTTC
CDR3 protein: CASTLQGLNYGYTF

J gene: TRBJ2-3
D gene: .
V gene: TRBV9
clone size: .
CDR3 DNA: TGTGCCAGCAGCGTAGGTACAACCCGAAGCACAGATACGCAGTATTTT
CDR3 protein: CASSVGTTRSTDTQYF

J gene: TRBJ2-2
D gene: TRBD1
V gene: TRBV10-3
clone size: .
CDR3 DNA: TGTGCCATCAGTGGGGGACAGGGAAGTTCGGGGGAGCTGTTTTTT
CDR3 protein: CAISGGQGSSGELFF

J gene: TRBJ2-3
D gene: TRBD1
V gene: TRBV5-1
clone size: .
CDR3 DNA: TGCGCCAGCACCCGGGACAGGACCACAGATACGCAGTATTTT
CDR3 protein: CASTRDRTTDTQYF

J gene: TRBJ2-3
D gene: .
V gene: TRBV7-8
clone size: .
CDR3 DNA: TGTGCCAGCAGCTCCCGTCTCCCCGGCACAGATACGCAGTATTTT
CDR3 protein: CASSSRLPGTDTQYF

J gene: TRBJ1-1
D gene: TRBD1
V gene: TRBV7-9
clone size: .
CDR3 DNA: TGTGCCAGCAGCTTAGGGGACAGGAGGCGCTTGACTGAAGCTTTCTTT
CDR3 protein: CASSLGDRRRLTEAFF

J gene: TRBJ1-2
D gene: .
V gene: TRBV30
clone size: once
CDR3 DNA: TGTGCCTGGAGTTCGGGGGGCGAAGGCTACACCTTC
CDR3 protein: CAWSSGGEGYTF

J gene: TRBJ1-6
D gene: TRBD1
V gene: TRBV6-5
clone size: .
CDR3 DNA: TGTGCCAGCAGAAGGGACAGCCTTAATTCACCCCTCCACTTT
CDR3 protein: CASRRDSLNSPLHF

J gene: TRBJ2-4
D gene: .
V gene: TRBV11-2
clone size: .
CDR3 DNA: TGTGCCAGCAGCTCGCTGCAGGGGTTGTCTCAGTACTTC
CDR3 protein: CASSSLQGLSQYF

J gene: TRBJ2-2
D gene: TRBD2
V gene: TRBV5-1
clone size: .
CDR3 DNA: TGCGCCAGCAGCTACGGGACTAGCGCTAACACCGGGGAGCTGTTTTTT
CDR3 protein: CASSYGTSANTGELFF

J gene: TRBJ2-7
D gene: .
V gene: TRBV5-5
clone size: once
CDR3 DNA: TGTGCCAGCAGTGCGCAGGGAATTGCCTACGAGCAGTACTTC
CDR3 protein: CASSAQGIAYEQYF

J gene: TRBJ1-5
D gene: .
V gene: TRBV5-1
clone size: .
CDR3 DNA: TGCGCCAGCAGCTTGAACAGCGACAATCAGCCCCAGCATTTT
CDR3 protein: CASSLNSDNQPQHF

J gene: TRBJ2-5
D gene: .
V gene: TRBV10-3
clone size: .
CDR3 DNA: TGTGCCATCAGTAGAATAAGCCAAGAGACCCAGTACTTC
CDR3 protein: CAISRISQETQYF

J gene: TRBJ2-7
D gene: TRBD2
V gene: TRBV7-2
clone size: .
CDR3 DNA: TGTGCCAGCAGCTTACAGGGAGGGGACTACGAGCAGTACTTC
CDR3 protein: CASSLQGGDYEQYF

J gene: TRBJ2-7
D gene: .
V gene: TRBV6-4
clone size: .
CDR3 DNA: TGTGCCAGCAGTGACTCGAGTGATGGGCTAGACCATGGGGGATCCTACGAGCAGTACTTC
CDR3 protein: CASSDSSDGLDHGGSYEQYF

J gene: TRBJ1-5
D gene: .
V gene: TRBV28
clone size: .
CDR3 DNA: TGTGCCAGCAGTTTACGTGATCAGCCCCAGCATTTT
CDR3 protein: CASSLRDQPQHF

J gene: TRBJ2-7
D gene: TRBD2
V gene: TRBV5-4
clone size: .
CDR3 DNA: TGTGCCAGCAGCTTCCTCGGACTAGCGGTGGAGCAGTACTTC
CDR3 protein: CASSFLGLAVEQYF

J gene: TRBJ2-3
D gene: TRBD2
V gene: TRBV5-6
clone size: .
CDR3 DNA: TGTGCCAGCAGCTTGACATTATTAGCGGGGGCTCGGGATACGCAGTATTTT
CDR3 protein: CASSLTLLAGARDTQYF

J gene: TRBJ2-3
D gene: .
V gene: TRBV5-1
clone size: .
CDR3 DNA: TGCGCCAGCAGCTTGAGGGAAAGCACAGATACGCAGTATTTT
CDR3 protein: CASSLRESTDTQYF

J gene: TRBJ2-5
D gene: TRBD2
V gene: TRBV4-1
clone size: .
CDR3 DNA: TGCGCCAGCAGCCAGACCCCTCTAGCGGGAGTGCAAGAGACCCAGTACTTC
CDR3 protein: CASSQTPLAGVQETQYF

J gene: TRBJ2-7
D gene: .
V gene: TRBV11-2
clone size: .
CDR3 DNA: TGTGCCAGCAGCTTAGAGGGGCAGGGATTGGGATCGGGTGAGCAGTACTTC
CDR3 protein: CASSLEGQGLGSGEQYF

J gene: TRBJ1-6
D gene: TRBD1
V gene: TRBV6-5
clone size: .
CDR3 DNA: TGTGCCAGCAGTTCGGGACAGGGGATCAATTCACCCCTCCACTTT
CDR3 protein: CASSSGQGINSPLHF

J gene: TRBJ2-3
D gene: .
V gene: TRBV5-1
clone size: .
CDR3 DNA: TGCGCCAGCAGCTTGGGGGACGGAATATCATATACGCAGTATTTT
CDR3 protein: CASSLGDGISYTQYF

J gene: TRBJ2-7
D gene: .
V gene: TRBV27
clone size: .
CDR3 DNA: TGTGCCAGCAGTCCAGGGAACGAGCAGTACTTC
CDR3 protein: CASSPGNEQYF

J gene: TRBJ1-6
D gene: .
V gene: TRBV6-5
clone size: .
CDR3 DNA: TGTGCCAGCAGTTATGGGGATTCACCCCTCCACTTT
CDR3 protein: CASSYGDSPLHF

J gene: TRBJ2-7
D gene: .
V gene: TRBV5-4
clone size: .
CDR3 DNA: TGTGCCAGCAGCTTGGGACAGCGCGACGAGCAGTACTTC
CDR3 protein: CASSLGQRDEQYF

J gene: TRBJ1-3
D gene: TRBD1
V gene: TRBV2
clone size: .
CDR3 DNA: TGTGCCAGCAGTGAGGACAGGACCACATCTGGAAACACCATATATTTT
CDR3 protein: CASSEDRTTSGNTIYF

J gene: TRBJ2-7
D gene: .
V gene: TRBV28
clone size: .
CDR3 DNA: TGTGCCAGCAGTTCCCCCGGGGGAGGCTCTTCCTACGAGCAGTACTTC
CDR3 protein: CASSSPGGGSSYEQYF

J gene: TRBJ2-1
D gene: .
V gene: TRBV19
clone size: .
CDR3 DNA: TGTGCCAGTAAAACGGACAGCTCCTACAATGAGCAGTTCTTC
CDR3 protein: CASKTDSSYNEQFF

J gene: TRBJ2-7
D gene: TRBD2
V gene: TRBV5-3
clone size: .
CDR3 DNA: TGTGCCAGAAGCGGGGGACTAGCGGACGAGCAGTACTTC
CDR3 protein: CARSGGLADEQYF

J gene: TRBJ2-2
D gene: .
V gene: TRBV30
clone size: .
CDR3 DNA: TGTGCCTGGAGTTTTGGTGTGTTGAACACCGGGGAGCTGTTTTTT
CDR3 protein: CAWSFGVLNTGELFF

J gene: TRBJ2-7
D gene: .
V gene: TRBV6-5
clone size: .
CDR3 DNA: TGTGCCAGCAGTTACTCCCTGGCGGGACCCTACGAGCAGTACTTC
CDR3 protein: CASSYSLAGPYEQYF

J gene: TRBJ1-1
D gene: .
V gene: TRBV5-8
clone size: once
CDR3 DNA: TGTGCCAGCAGCTTGACAGGAAGGTTCACTGAAGCTTTCTTT
CDR3 protein: CASSLTGRFTEAFF

J gene: TRBJ2-5
D gene: .
V gene: TRBV2
clone size: .
CDR3 DNA: TGTGCCAGCATGGGCCCCCCCCGCGCGGAGACCCAGTACTTC
CDR3 protein: CASMGPPRAETQYF

J gene: TRBJ2-3
D gene: TRBD1
V gene: TRBV9
clone size: .
CDR3 DNA: TGTGCCAGCAGCGGCCGGGACAGAAGCACAGATACGCAGTATTTT
CDR3 protein: CASSGRDRSTDTQYF

J gene: TRBJ1-1
D gene: .
V gene: TRBV4-3
clone size: .
CDR3 DNA: TGCGCCAGCAGCCAAGACCAGGGCATACGAAACACTGAAGCTTTCTTT
CDR3 protein: CASSQDQGIRNTEAFF